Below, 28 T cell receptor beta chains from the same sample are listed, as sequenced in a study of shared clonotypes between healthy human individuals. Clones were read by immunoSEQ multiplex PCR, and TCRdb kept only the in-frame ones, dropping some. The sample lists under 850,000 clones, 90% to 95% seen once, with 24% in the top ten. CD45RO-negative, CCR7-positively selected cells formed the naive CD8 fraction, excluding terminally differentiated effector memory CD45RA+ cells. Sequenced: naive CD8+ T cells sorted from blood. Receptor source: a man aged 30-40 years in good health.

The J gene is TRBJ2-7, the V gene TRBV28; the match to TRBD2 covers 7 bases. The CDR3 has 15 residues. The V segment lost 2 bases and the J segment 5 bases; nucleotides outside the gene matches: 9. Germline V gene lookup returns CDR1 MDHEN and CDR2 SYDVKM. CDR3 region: CASSLIASGANEQYF. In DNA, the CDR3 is TGTGCCAGCAGTTTAATAGCTAGCGGTGCCAACGAGCAGTACTTC.

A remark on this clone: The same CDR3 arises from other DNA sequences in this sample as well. CDR3 sequence reads: CASRDTYYEQYF. The CDR3 region has the DNA TGTGCCAGCAGGGACACCTACTACGAGCAGTACTTC. The genes are TRBV2 and TRBJ2-7; TRBD1 might be the D (5 bases). V was cut by 6 bases and J by 3 bases, with 9 bases left in between. The CDR3 runs to 12 residues. Germline CDR1 is SNHLY and CDR2 is FYNNEI.

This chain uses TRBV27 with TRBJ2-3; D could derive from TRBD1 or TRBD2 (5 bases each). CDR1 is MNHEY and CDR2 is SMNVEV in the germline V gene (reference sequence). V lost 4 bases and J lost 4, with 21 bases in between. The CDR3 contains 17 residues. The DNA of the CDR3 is TGTGCCAGCAGTTCCTCTGGGTGGGGGAGCCGGCCAGATACGCAGTATTTT. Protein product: CASSSSGWGSRPDTQYF.

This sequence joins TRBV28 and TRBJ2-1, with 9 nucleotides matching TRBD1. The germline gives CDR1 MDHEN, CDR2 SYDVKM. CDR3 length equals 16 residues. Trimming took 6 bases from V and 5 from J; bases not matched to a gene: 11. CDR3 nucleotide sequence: TGTGCCAGCAGCACTACAGGACAGGGGCCCCACAATGAGCAGTTCTTC. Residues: CASSTTGQGPHNEQFF.

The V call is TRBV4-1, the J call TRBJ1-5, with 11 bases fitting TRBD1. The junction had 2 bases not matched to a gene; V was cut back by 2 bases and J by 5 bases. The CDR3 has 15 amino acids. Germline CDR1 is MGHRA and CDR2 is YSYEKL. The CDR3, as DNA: TGCGCCAGCAGCCAAAGGGACAGGGGGGATCAGCCCCAGCATTTT. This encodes CASSQRDRGDQPQHF.

Here the CDR3 DNA reads TGTGCCAGTAGTATCTCTACCGGGGCAAATCAGCCCCAGCATTTT. Its translation: CASSISTGANQPQHF. This chain links TRBV19 with TRBJ1-5; TRBD1 is a possible D gene (5 bases). CDR1 and CDR2 (germline): LNHDA, SQIVND (reference sequence). The CDR3 runs to 15 residues. Trimming left V 3 bases short and J 4 bases short, with 13 bases between. The whole variable domain, remainder taken from reference TRBV19 and TRBJ1-5, is DGGITQSPKYLFRKEGQNVTLSCEQNLNHDAMYWYRQDPGQGLRLIYYSQIVNDFQKGDIAEGYSVSREKKESFPLTVTSAQKNPTAFYLCASSISTGANQPQHFGDGTRLSIL.

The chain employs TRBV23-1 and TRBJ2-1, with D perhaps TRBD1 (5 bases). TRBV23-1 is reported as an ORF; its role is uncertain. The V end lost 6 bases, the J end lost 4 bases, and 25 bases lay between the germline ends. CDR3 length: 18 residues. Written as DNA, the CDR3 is TGCGCCAGCAGATCCTCGATTCCCTGGACACCTATTTACAATGAGCAGTTCTTC. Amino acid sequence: CASRSSIPWTPIYNEQFF.

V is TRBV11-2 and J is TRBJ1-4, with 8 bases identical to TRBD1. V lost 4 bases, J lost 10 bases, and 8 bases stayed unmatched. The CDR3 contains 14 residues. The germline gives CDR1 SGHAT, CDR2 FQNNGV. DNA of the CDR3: TGTGCCAGCAGCTCTGGACAGGGAGGGGGAAAACTGTTTTTT. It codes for CASSSGQGGGKLFF.

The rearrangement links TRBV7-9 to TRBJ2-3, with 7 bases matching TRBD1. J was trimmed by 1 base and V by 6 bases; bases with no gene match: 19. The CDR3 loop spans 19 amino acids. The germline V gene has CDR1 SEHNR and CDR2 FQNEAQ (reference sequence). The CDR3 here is CASSSRSVQGYLGTDTQYF. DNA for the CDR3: TGTGCCAGCAGTTCTAGATCCGTACAGGGGTATCTGGGCACAGATACGCAGTATTTT.

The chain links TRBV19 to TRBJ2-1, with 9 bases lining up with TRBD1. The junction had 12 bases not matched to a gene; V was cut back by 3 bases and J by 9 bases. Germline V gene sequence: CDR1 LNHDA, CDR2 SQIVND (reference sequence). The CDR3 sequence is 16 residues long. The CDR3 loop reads CASSIVPWTGEGEQFF. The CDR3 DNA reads TGTGCCAGTAGTATCGTCCCCTGGACAGGGGAGGGTGAGCAGTTCTTC. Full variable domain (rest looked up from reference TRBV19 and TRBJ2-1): DGGITQSPKYLFRKEGQNVTLSCEQNLNHDAMYWYRQDPGQGLRLIYYSQIVNDFQKGDIAEGYSVSREKKESFPLTVTSAQKNPTAFYLCASSIVPWTGEGEQFFGPGTRLTVL.

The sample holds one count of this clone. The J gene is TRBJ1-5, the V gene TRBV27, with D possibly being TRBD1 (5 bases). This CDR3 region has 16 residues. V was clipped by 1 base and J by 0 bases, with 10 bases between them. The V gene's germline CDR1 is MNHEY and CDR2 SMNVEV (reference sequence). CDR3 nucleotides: TGTGCCAGCAGTTTATTCGGCAGGGATAGCAATCAGCCCCAGCATTTT. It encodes CASSLFGRDSNQPQHF.

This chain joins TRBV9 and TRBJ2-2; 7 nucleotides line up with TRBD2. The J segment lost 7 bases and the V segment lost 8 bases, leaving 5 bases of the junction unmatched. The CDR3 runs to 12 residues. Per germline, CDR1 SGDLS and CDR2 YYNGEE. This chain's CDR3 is CASGTSDGELFF. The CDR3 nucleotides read TGTGCCAGTGGCACTAGCGACGGGGAGCTGTTTTTT.

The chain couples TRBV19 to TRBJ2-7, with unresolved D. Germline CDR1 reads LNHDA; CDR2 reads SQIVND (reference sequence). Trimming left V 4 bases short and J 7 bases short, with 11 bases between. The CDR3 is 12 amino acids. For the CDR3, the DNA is TGTGCCAGTAGTACCTCCCGCCAGGAGCAGTACTTC. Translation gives CASSTSRQEQYF.

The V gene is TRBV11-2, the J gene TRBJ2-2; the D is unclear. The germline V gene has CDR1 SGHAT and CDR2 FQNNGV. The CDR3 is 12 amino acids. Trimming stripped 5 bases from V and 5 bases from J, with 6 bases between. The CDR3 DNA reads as TGTGCCAGCAGCCGTATAACCGGGGAGCTGTTTTTT. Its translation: CASSRITGELFF.

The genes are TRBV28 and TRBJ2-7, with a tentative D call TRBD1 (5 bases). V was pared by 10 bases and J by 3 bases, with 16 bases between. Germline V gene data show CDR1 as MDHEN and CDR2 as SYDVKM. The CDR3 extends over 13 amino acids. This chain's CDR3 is CATAPDNFYEQYF. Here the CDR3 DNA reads TGTGCCACCGCTCCGGACAACTTCTACGAGCAGTACTTC.

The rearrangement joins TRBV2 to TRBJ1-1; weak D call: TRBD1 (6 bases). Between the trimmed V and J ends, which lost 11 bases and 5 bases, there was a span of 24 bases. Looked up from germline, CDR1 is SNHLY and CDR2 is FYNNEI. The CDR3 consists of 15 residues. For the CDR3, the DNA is TGTGCCTTAAAGGGGAGACAGGAGGTAATAACTGAAGCTTTCTTT. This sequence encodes CALKGRQEVITEAFF.

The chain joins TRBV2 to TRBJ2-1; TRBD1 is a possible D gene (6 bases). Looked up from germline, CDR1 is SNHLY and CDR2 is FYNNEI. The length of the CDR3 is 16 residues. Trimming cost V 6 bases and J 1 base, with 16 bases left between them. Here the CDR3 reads CASSDPGQTSYNEQFF. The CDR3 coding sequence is TGTGCCAGCAGCGATCCCGGACAGACATCCTACAATGAGCAGTTCTTC.

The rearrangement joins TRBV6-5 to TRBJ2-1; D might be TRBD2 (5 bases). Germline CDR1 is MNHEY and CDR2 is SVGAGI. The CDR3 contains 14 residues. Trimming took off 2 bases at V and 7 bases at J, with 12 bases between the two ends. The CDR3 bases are TGTGCCAGCAGTTACCGGCCAGAGGGAAATGAGCAGTTCTTC. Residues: CASSYRPEGNEQFF.

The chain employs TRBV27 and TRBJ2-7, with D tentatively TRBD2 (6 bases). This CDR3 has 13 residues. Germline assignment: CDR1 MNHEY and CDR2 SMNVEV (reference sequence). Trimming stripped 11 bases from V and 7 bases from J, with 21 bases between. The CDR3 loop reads CAVTGDGTQEQYF. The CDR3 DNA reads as TGTGCCGTAACGGGGGACGGAACGCAAGAGCAGTACTTC.

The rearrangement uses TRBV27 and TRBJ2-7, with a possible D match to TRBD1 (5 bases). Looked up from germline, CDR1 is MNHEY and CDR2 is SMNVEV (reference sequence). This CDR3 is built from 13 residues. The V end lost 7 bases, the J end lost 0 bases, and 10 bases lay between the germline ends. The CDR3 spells CASKWGGSYEQYF. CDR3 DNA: TGTGCCAGCAAATGGGGCGGCTCCTACGAGCAGTACTTC.

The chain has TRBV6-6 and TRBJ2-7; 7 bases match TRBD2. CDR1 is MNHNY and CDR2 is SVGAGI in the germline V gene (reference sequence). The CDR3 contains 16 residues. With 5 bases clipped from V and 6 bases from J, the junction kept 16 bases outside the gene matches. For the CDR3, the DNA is TGTGCCAGCAGTCCAATAAGCGGGATGGGCCCCGGCGAGCAGTACTTC. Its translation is CASSPISGMGPGEQYF.

The CDR3 here is CASSLAVVGASGRYEQYF. The CDR3 DNA reads as TGTGCCAGCAGCTTAGCGGTAGTAGGGGCTAGCGGGCGATACGAGCAGTACTTC. This chain uses TRBV7-6 with TRBJ2-7; 8 bases map to TRBD2. The germline V gene encodes CDR1 SGHVS and CDR2 FNYEAQ. Trimming cost V 0 bases and J 4 bases; bases outside gene matches: 14. The CDR3 runs to 18 residues.

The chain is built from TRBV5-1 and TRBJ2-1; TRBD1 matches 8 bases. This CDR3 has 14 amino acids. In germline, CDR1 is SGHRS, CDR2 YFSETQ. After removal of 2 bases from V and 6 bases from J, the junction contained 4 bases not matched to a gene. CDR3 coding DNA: TGCGCCAGCAGCTTCCGACAGGGGCCCAATGAGCAGTTCTTC. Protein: CASSFRQGPNEQFF.

In DNA form, the CDR3 reads TGTGCCAGCAGTAGGGACAATGAGCAGTTCTTC. Its protein is CASSRDNEQFF. This chain uses TRBV2 with TRBJ2-1; D gene unclear. Germline CDR1 and CDR2: SNHLY and FYNNEI. Trimming stripped 5 bases from V and 5 bases from J, with 4 bases between. This CDR3 is 11 amino acids long.

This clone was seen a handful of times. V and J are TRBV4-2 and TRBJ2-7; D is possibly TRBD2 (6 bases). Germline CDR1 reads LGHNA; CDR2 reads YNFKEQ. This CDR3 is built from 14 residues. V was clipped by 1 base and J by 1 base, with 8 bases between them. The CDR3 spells CASSQGGGSYEQYF. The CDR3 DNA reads TGTGCCAGCAGCCAAGGTGGGGGGTCCTACGAGCAGTACTTC.

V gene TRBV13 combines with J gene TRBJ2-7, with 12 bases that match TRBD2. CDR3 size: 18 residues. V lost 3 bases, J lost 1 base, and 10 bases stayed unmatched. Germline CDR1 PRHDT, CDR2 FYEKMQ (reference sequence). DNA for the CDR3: TGTGCCAGCAGCTTGACGACTAGCGGGAGCATTAGGTCCTACGAGCAGTACTTC. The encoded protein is CASSLTTSGSIRSYEQYF.

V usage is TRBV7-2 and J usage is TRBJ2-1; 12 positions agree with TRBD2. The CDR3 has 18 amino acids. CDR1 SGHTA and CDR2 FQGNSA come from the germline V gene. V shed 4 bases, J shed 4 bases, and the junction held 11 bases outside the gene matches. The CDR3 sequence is CASSSTSGRPNPYNEQFF. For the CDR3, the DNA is TGTGCCAGCAGCTCTACTAGCGGGAGGCCGAACCCTTACAATGAGCAGTTCTTC.

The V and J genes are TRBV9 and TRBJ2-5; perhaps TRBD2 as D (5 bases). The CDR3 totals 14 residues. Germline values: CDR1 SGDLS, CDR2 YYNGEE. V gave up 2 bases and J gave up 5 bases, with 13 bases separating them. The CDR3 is CASSVEGGSETQYF. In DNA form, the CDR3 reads TGTGCCAGCAGCGTTGAGGGCGGCTCGGAGACCCAGTACTTC. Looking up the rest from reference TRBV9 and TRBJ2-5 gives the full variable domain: DSGVTQTPKHLITATGQRVTLRCSPRSGDLSVYWYQQSLDQGLQFLIQYYNGEERAKGNILERFSAQQFPDLHSELNLSSLELGDSALYFCASSVEGGSETQYFGPGTRLLVL.